The source of this T cell receptor (beta chain) is a study of beta chain features in type 1 diabetes. As concerns this clone: Its antigen is unidentified.

A CD45RO/CCR7/CD25/CD127/CD95/CD27 panel sorted naive, central memory, regulatory and stem cell-like memory CD4+ cells. The investigators reverse transcribed all of the isolated RNA, so they sequenced expressed TCRB transcripts. The assay was immunoSEQ multiplex PCR, and TCRdb's table has in-frame clones only and misses some. The sample lists hundreds of thousands of clones; roughly 16% were seen once. Study conclusions and caveats: High-TCR-expressing cells could be over-represented by cDNA sequencing.

Germline V gene lookup returns CDR1 SGHRS and CDR2 YFSETQ. V lost 0 bases and J lost 6; bases outside the gene matches: 4. The CDR3 is 14 amino acids. The source of this sequence is a man between 18 and 35 years old in good health. Sequenced sample: naive CD4+ T cells from blood. V and J are TRBV5-1 and TRBJ2-3; 7 bases line up with TRBD1. The CDR3 sequence: CASSLEGRGDTQYF. The CDR3 nucleotides read TGCGCCAGCAGCTTGGAAGGCAGGGGGGATACGCAGTATTTT.